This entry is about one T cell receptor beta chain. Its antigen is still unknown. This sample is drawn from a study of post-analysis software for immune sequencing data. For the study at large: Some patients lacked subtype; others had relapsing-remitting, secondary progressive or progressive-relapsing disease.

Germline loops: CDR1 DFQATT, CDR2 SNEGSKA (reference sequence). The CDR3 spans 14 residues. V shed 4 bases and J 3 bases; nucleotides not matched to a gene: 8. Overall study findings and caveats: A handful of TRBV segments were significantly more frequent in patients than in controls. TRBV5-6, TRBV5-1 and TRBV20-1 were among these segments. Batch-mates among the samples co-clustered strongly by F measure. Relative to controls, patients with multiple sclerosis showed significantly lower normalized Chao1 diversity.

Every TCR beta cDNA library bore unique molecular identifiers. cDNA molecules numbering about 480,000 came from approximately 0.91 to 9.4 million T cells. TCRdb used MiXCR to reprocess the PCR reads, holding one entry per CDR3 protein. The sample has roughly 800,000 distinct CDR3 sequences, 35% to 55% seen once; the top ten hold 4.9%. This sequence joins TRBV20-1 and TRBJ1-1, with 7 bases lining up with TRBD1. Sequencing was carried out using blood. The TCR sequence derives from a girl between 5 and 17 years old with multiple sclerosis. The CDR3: CSAIDRERDTEAFF. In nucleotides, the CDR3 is TGCAGTGCTATAGACAGGGAGAGGGACACTGAAGCTTTCTTT.